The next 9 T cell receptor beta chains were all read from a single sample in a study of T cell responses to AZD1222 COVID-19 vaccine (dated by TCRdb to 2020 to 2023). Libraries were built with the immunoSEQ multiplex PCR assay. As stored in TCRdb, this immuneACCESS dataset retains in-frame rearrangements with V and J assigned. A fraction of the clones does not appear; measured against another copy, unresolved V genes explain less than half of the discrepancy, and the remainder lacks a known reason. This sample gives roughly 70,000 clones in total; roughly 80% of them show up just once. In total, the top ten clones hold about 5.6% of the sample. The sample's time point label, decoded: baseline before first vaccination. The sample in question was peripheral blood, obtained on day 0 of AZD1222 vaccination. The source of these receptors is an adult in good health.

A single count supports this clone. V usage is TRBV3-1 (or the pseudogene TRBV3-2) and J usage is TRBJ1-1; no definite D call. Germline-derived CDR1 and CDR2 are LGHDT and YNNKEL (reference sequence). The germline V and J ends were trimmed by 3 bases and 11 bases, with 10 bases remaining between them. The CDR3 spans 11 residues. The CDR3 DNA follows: TGTGCCAGCAGCCAGGGAAGACGGGCTTTCTTT. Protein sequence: CASSQGRRAFF.

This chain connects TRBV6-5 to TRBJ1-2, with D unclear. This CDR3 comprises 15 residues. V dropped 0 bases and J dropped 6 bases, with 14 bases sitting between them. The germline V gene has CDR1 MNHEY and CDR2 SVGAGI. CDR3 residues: CASSYSYPSGDGYTF. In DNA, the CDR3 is TGTGCCAGCAGTTACTCGTACCCCTCGGGTGATGGCTACACCTTC.

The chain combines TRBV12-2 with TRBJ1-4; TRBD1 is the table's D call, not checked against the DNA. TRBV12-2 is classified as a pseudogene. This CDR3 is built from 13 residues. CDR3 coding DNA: TGTGCAACCGACAGGGCCTTGGTTGAAAAACTGTTTTTT. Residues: CATDRALVEKLFF.

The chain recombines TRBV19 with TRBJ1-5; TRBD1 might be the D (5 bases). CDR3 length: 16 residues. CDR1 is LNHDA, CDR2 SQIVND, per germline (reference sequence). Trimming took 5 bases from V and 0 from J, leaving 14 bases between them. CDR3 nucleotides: TGTGCCAGTAGTCTAAGACGTGGGGCTAGCAATCAGCCCCAGCATTTT. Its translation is CASSLRRGASNQPQHF.

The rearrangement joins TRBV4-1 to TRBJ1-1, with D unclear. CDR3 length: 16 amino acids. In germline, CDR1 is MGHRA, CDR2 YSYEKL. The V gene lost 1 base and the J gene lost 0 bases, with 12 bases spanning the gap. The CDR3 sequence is CASSQVATSMNTEAFF. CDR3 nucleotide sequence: TGCGCCAGCAGCCAAGTCGCCACTAGCATGAACACTGAAGCTTTCTTT.

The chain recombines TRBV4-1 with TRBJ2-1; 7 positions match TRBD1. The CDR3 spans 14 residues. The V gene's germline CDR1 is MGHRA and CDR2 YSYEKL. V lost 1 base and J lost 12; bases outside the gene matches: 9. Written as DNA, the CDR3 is TGCGCCAGCAGCCAAGGTCCAGGGGGAATTGGGCAGTTCTTC. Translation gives CASSQGPGGIGQFF.

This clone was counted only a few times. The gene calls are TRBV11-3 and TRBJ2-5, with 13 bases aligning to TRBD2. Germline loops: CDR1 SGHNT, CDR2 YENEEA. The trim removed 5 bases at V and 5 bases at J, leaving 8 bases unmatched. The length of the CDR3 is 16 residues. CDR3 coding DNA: TGTGCCAGCAGCACCCGGACTAGCGGGGGTGGGGAGACCCAGTACTTC. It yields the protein CASSTRTSGGGETQYF.

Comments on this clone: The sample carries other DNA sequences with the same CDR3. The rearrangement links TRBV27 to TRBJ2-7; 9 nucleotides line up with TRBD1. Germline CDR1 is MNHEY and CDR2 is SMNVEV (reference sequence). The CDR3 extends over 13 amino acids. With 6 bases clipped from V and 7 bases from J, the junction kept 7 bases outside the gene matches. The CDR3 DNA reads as TGTGCCAGCAGCCCCGGGACAGGGTATGAGCAGTACTTC. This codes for CASSPGTGYEQYF.

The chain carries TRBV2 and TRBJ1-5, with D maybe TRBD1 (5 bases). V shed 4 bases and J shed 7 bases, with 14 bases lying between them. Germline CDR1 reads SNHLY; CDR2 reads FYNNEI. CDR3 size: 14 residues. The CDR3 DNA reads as TGTGCCAGCAGTGGTGGGGGTGAAGTACAGCCCCAGCATTTT. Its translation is CASSGGGEVQPQHF. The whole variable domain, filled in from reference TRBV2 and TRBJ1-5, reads EPEVTQTPSHQVTQMGQEVILRCVPISNHLYFYWYRQILGQKVEFLVSFYNNEISEKSEIFDDQFSVERPDGSNFTLKIRSTKLEDSAMYFCASSGGGEVQPQHFGDGTRLSIL.